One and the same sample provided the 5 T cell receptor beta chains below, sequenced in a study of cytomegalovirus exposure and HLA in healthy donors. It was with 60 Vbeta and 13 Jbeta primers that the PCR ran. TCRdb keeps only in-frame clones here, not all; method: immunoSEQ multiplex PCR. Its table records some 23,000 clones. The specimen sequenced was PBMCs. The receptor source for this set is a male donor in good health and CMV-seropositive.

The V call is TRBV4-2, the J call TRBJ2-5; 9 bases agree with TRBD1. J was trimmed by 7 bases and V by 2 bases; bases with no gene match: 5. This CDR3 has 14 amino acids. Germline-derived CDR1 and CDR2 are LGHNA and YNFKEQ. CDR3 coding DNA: TGTGCCAGCAGCCAAACAGGGGGCGGAGGGACCCAGTACTTC. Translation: CASSQTGGGGTQYF.

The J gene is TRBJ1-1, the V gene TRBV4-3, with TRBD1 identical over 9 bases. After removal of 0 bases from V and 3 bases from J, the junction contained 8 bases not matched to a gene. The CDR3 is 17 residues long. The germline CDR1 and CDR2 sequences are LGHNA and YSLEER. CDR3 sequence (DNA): TGCGCCAGCAGCCAAGATAGTACAGGGGGCACGCACACTGAAGCTTTCTTT. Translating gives CASSQDSTGGTHTEAFF.

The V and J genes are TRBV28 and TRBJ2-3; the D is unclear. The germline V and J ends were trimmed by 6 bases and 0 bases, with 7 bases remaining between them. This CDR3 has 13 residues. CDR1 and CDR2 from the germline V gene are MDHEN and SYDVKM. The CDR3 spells CASRFTSTDTQYF. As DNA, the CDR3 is TGTGCCAGCAGGTTCACTAGCACAGATACGCAGTATTTT.

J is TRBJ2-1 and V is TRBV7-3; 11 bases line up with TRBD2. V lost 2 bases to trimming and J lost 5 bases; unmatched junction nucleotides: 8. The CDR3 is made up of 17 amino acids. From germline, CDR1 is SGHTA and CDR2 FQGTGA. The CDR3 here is CASSLGGSGREHNEQFF. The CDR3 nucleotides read TGTGCCAGCAGCTTAGGAGGTAGCGGGAGGGAACACAATGAGCAGTTCTTC.

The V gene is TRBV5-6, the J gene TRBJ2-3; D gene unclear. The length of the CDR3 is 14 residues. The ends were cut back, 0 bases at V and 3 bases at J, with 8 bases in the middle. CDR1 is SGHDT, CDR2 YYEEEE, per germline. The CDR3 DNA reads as TGTGCCAGCAGCTTGGTCGCGGCGACAGATACGCAGTATTTT. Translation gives CASSLVAATDTQYF.